This passage covers 17 T cell receptor beta chains from one sample sequenced in a study of cytomegalovirus exposure and HLA in healthy donors. The primer mix had 60 Vbeta and 13 Jbeta primers. The data were produced by immunoSEQ multiplex PCR, yet TCRdb's version contains in-frame clones alone and is incomplete. The sample has roughly 130,000 clones; around 72% are singletons. Input material: PBMCs. The receptors stem from a human donor in good health.

The chain couples TRBV6-1 to TRBJ2-5; 9 bases agree with TRBD2. The germline gives CDR1 MNHNS, CDR2 SASEGT. The CDR3 is 14 residues long. J gave up 11 bases and V 10 bases, and 17 bases lay outside the gene matches. The CDR3 coding sequence is TGTGCCACCCCAGGACCGCGGGAGGGAGGGGAGCAGTACTTC. It encodes CATPGPREGGEQYF.

Only a few counts were recorded for this clone. The genes are TRBV7-9 and TRBJ1-2; D is ambiguous. The germline V gene has CDR1 SEHNR and CDR2 FQNEAQ (reference sequence). The CDR3 contains 14 residues. Trimming took off 1 base at V and 8 bases at J, with 14 bases between the two ends. DNA for the CDR3: TGTGCCAGCAGCTTAGGCCCGAAAGAGGGAGGCTACACCTTC. Translated, it gives CASSLGPKEGGYTF.

This chain uses TRBV27 with TRBJ2-1, with 7 bases fitting TRBD2. Trimming at V came to 10 bases and at J to 6 bases, leaving 12 bases not matched to a gene. The CDR3 runs to 14 residues. Germline lookup yields CDR1 MNHEY and CDR2 SMNVEV (reference sequence). The DNA of the CDR3 is TGTGCCACCCGGGGGGAGTATTTCTCCAATGAGCAGTTCTTC. Amino acids: CATRGEYFSNEQFF.

The chain joins TRBV5-1 to TRBJ2-5; TRBD1 agrees at 8 bases. This CDR3 spans 15 amino acids. Unmatched junction bases numbered 6, after V lost 0 bases and J lost 5 bases. CDR1 SGHRS and CDR2 YFSETQ come from the germline V gene. In DNA, the CDR3 is TGCGCCAGCAGCTTGGAGGCAGGGGGCCTTGAGACCCAGTACTTC. It specifies CASSLEAGGLETQYF.

The chain is built from TRBV19 and TRBJ2-5, with D tentatively TRBD1 (6 bases). The ends were cut back, 5 bases at V and 4 bases at J, with 17 bases in the middle. CDR1 and CDR2 from the germline V gene are LNHDA and SQIVND (reference sequence). This CDR3 has 15 amino acids. Here the CDR3 DNA reads TGTGCCAGTAGTGGGGGCCAGGGGCCCAGAGAGACCCAGTACTTC. Translation gives CASSGGQGPRETQYF.

This chain connects TRBV14 to TRBJ2-5, with a tentative D call TRBD1 (5 bases). This CDR3 has 15 residues. In germline, CDR1 is SGHDN, CDR2 FVKESK. Deletions cut 5 bases from V and 5 bases from J, with 18 bases between. Here the CDR3 DNA reads TGTGCCAGCAGCTCTCCCCTACAGGTTGGGGAGACCCAGTACTTC. The encoded protein is CASSSPLQVGETQYF.

This clone was seen more than once but under ten times. The chain links TRBV28 to TRBJ1-2, with 8 positions matching TRBD1. The germline gives CDR1 MDHEN, CDR2 SYDVKM. V gave up 5 bases and J gave up 4 bases; unmatched junction bases: 3. The length of the CDR3 is 13 residues. The CDR3 region is CASSGTGTYGYTF. CDR3 sequence (DNA): TGTGCCAGCAGTGGGACAGGCACCTATGGCTACACCTTC.

This rearrangement joins TRBV10-3 to TRBJ1-2; 7 bases fit TRBD1. Germline CDR1 ENHRY, CDR2 SYGVKD. With 7 bases clipped from V and 6 bases from J, the junction kept 5 bases outside the gene matches. This CDR3 has 12 amino acids. CDR3 in DNA: TGTGCCATCAAAGACAGGGATAATGGCTACACCTTC. As protein: CAIKDRDNGYTF.

The chain employs TRBV9 and TRBJ1-2; 9 bases align to TRBD1. CDR3 size: 15 residues. V shed 2 bases and J 5 bases; nucleotides not matched to a gene: 7. Germline CDR1 SGDLS, CDR2 YYNGEE. CDR3 sequence reads: CASSVDDRGGYGYTF. In nucleotides, the CDR3 is TGTGCCAGCAGCGTCGACGACAGGGGGGGATATGGCTACACCTTC.

The chain has TRBV4-2 and TRBJ2-5; 7 bases are a match to TRBD2. The germline V gene encodes CDR1 LGHNA and CDR2 YNFKEQ. The CDR3 has 17 residues. V lost 0 bases, J lost 5 bases, and 12 bases stayed unmatched. The CDR3 DNA is TGTGCCAGCAGCCAAGATGGGCCAGGACTAGGGGTGGAGACCCAGTACTTC. This sequence encodes CASSQDGPGLGVETQYF.

A few counts support this clone. The V and J genes are TRBV15 and TRBJ1-3; D is undetermined. Per the germline V gene, CDR1 is LNHNV and CDR2 is YYDKDF (reference sequence). The CDR3 is made up of 17 amino acids. V shed 0 bases and J shed 3 bases, with 15 bases lying between them. CDR3 sequence (DNA): TGTGCCACCAGCAGAGATTTCGGGCCGGGAAATGGAAACACCATATATTTT. Translation gives CATSRDFGPGNGNTIYF.

This clone was observed once. The chain joins TRBV27 to TRBJ2-1; 12 nucleotides match TRBD2. Germline V CDR1 and CDR2: MNHEY, SMNVEV (reference sequence). V trimming: 6 bases; J trimming: 14 bases; junction bases outside the gene matches: 5. CDR3 length: 12 amino acids. In nucleotides, the CDR3 is TGTGCCAGCAGCCAGACTAGCGGGAGAGAGTTCTTC. It yields the protein CASSQTSGREFF.

The chain carries TRBV30 and TRBJ2-1, with a tentative D call TRBD2 (5 bases). The CDR3 consists of 13 residues. The germline V gene encodes CDR1 GTSNPN and CDR2 SVGIG (reference sequence). The V and J ends lost 2 bases and 5 bases respectively, with 10 bases between them. CDR3 protein: CAWSRGRNNEQFF. CDR3 DNA: TGTGCCTGGAGTCGGGGTCGCAACAATGAGCAGTTCTTC.

The V gene is TRBV5-1, the J gene TRBJ2-7; the D gene is possibly TRBD1 (6 bases). The CDR3 sequence is 15 residues long. V was shortened by 7 bases and J by 0 bases, with 17 bases between the two germline ends. Germline V gene data show CDR1 as SGHRS and CDR2 as YFSETQ. CDR3 residues: CASGLQGLHSYEQYF. The CDR3 nucleotides are TGCGCCAGCGGACTTCAGGGGCTTCACTCCTACGAGCAGTACTTC. Full variable domain (remainder filled in from reference TRBV5-1 and TRBJ2-7): KAGVTQTPRYLIKTRGQQVTLSCSPISGHRSVSWYQQTPGQGLQFLFEYFSETQRNKGNFPGRFSGRQFSNSRSEMNVSTLELGDSALYLCASGLQGLHSYEQYFGPGTRLTVT.

The chain has TRBV5-4 and TRBJ1-2, with no clear D. CDR3 size: 13 residues. The V and J ends lost 7 bases and 3 bases respectively, with 13 bases between them. CDR1 and CDR2 (germline): SGHNT, YYREEE (reference sequence). This chain's CDR3 is CASGTKRDYGYTF. Here the CDR3 DNA reads TGTGCCAGCGGCACCAAGAGGGACTATGGCTACACCTTC. The full variable domain, in which reference TRBV5-4 and TRBJ1-2 provide the parts outside the CDR3, is ETGVTQSPTHLIKTRGQQVTLRCSSQSGHNTVSWYQQALGQGPQFIFQYYREEENGRGNFPPRFSGLQFPNYSSELNVNALELDDSALYLCASGTKRDYGYTFGSGTRLTVV.

This chain connects TRBV9 to TRBJ2-7, with D perhaps matching TRBD1 (6 bases). The V end lost 0 bases, the J end lost 6 bases, and 13 bases lay between the germline ends. From germline, CDR1 is SGDLS and CDR2 YYNGEE. CDR3 length: 14 amino acids. CDR3 protein: CASSVALGGGEQYF. In DNA, the CDR3 is TGTGCCAGCAGCGTAGCTCTTGGGGGCGGCGAGCAGTACTTC.

The CDR3 DNA sequence: TGTGCCAGCAGTCCTAAGAGGGACAGAGATAACAATGAGCAGTTCTTC. It translates to CASSPKRDRDNNEQFF. The chain combines TRBV27 with TRBJ2-1; 7 bases line up with TRBD1. J was trimmed by 5 bases and V by 5 bases; bases with no gene match: 12. Germline CDR1 is MNHEY and CDR2 is SMNVEV (reference sequence). The CDR3 spans 16 residues.